A single T cell receptor (beta chain) is shown here with its context. Antigen: not known. CDR1 and CDR2 (germline): GTSNPN, SVGIG (reference sequence). Trimming removed 2 bases at V and 5 bases at J, with 13 bases between. The CDR3 runs 14 residues. The data originate from a study of post-analysis software for immune sequencing data. Study in general: The disease courses spanned relapsing-remitting, secondary progressive and progressive-relapsing forms of multiple sclerosis. Whole-study findings and limits: Clustering by F measure revealed strong co-clustering among samples prepared together in one batch. Patients had higher frequencies than controls of a handful of TRBV segments, including TRBV5-6, TRBV5-1 and TRBV20-1. Normalized Chao1 diversity was significantly reduced in patients versus controls.

Unique molecular identifiers tagged the TCR beta cDNA libraries. Starting from approximately 1 to 10 million T cells, the study yielded about 540,000 cDNA molecules. TCRdb called the PCR reads again in MiXCR, with one record for every CDR3 protein. The sample records under 200,000 distinct CDR3 sequences, approximately 30% being singletons. The rearrangement joins TRBV30 to TRBJ1-5; TRBD1 is a possible D gene (6 bases). The origin of this receptor is a girl aged 2-17 years with multiple sclerosis. The sample comprised blood. The CDR3 DNA reads TGTGCCTGGAGTCGCGGACAGTCGGATCAGCCCCAGCATTTT. It codes for CAWSRGQSDQPQHF.